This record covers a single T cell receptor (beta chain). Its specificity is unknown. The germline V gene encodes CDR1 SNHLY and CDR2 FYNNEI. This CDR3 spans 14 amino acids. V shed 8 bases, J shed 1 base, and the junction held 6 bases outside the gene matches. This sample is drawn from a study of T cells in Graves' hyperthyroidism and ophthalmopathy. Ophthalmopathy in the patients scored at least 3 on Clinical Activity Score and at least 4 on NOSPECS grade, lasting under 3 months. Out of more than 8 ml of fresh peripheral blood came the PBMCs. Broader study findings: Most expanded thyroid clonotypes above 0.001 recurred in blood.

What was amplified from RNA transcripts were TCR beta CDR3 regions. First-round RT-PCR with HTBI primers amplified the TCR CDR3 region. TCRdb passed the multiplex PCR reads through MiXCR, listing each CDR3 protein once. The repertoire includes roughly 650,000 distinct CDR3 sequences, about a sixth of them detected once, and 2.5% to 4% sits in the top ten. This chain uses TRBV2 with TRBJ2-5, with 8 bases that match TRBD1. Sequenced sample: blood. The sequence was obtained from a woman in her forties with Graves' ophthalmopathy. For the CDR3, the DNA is TGTGCCAGCCAACAGGGGGTGATCCAAGAGACCCAGTACTTC. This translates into CASQQGVIQETQYF.